A selection of T cell receptor beta chains follows, all from one sample in a study of response to subunit inactivated influenza vaccine. TCRdb re-analysed the RT-PCR reads in MiXCR, keeping a single row per CDR3 protein. The table records around 570,000 distinct CDR3 sequences, approximately 11% of them present only once. These data were also filed under a second study, of T cells expressing NK-cell markers.

The sample was PBMCs from blood, taken on the day of vaccination. Every receptor here comes from a man over 45 who received an inactivated influenza vaccine. The CDR3 runs from the conserved cysteine through the conserved F or W. A D gene is named only where the DNA matches it firmly. A clone size is listed for some rows: how often the clone was seen (once, few, many), or a class if it is expanded.

V: TRBV10-3
J: TRBJ2-1
D: NA
size: NA
DNA: TGTGCCCACGGTGGTGTCCTTTACAATGAGCAGTTCTTC
CDR3: CAHGGVLYNEQFF

V: TRBV7-9
J: TRBJ1-3
D: NA
size: few
DNA: TGTGCCAGCACCGTCTCGGGGGCGCGGGGAAACACCATATATTTT
CDR3: CASTVSGARGNTIYF

V: TRBV5-1
J: TRBJ2-7
D: NA
size: many
DNA: TGCGCCAGCAGCTTGGTTTCGGGGACCTACGAGCAGTACTTC
CDR3: CASSLVSGTYEQYF

V: TRBV15
J: TRBJ2-1
D: NA
size: NA
DNA: TGTGCCACCAGCAGAGTTGGCGGGGTTTACAATGAGCAGTTCTTC
CDR3: CATSRVGGVYNEQFF

V: TRBV5-1
J: TRBJ2-7
D: TRBD2
size: few
DNA: TGCGCCAGCAGCCCCGGGACTAGCGGGGGCGAGCAGTACTTC
CDR3: CASSPGTSGGEQYF

V: TRBV7-9
J: TRBJ2-7
D: NA
size: NA
DNA: TGTGCCAGCAGCCCCGATGTGGGGTTCCACGAGCAGTACTTC
CDR3: CASSPDVGFHEQYF

V: TRBV20-1
J: TRBJ2-3
D: NA
size: NA
DNA: TGCAGTGCTATACCCACAGGGAAGTCCCCAGATACGCAGTATTTT
CDR3: CSAIPTGKSPDTQYF

V: TRBV24-1
J: TRBJ2-1
D: TRBD1
size: NA
DNA: TGTGCCACCAGTGATTACAGGGGTGGTGAGCAGTTCTTC
CDR3: CATSDYRGGEQFF

V: TRBV3-1
J: TRBJ2-7
D: NA
size: few
DNA: TGTGCCAGCAGCCTCCGGGACGGCTACTACGAGCAGTACTTC
CDR3: CASSLRDGYYEQYF

V: TRBV4-1
J: TRBJ2-2
D: NA
size: NA
DNA: TGCGCCAGCAGCCAGAGATTGGGACTTCAACCCGGGGAGCTGTTTTTT
CDR3: CASSQRLGLQPGELFF

V: TRBV7-2
J: TRBJ2-2
D: NA
size: many
DNA: TGTGCCAGCACCACTTCGGGTGGCGGGGAGCTGTTTTTT
CDR3: CASTTSGGGELFF

V: TRBV7-9
J: TRBJ2-2
D: NA
size: many
DNA: TGTGCCAGCAGCCGTCTTACCGGGGAGCTGTTTTTT
CDR3: CASSRLTGELFF

V: TRBV9
J: TRBJ2-3
D: NA
size: NA
DNA: TGTGCCAGCGCGAGGGGAAGGGATACGCAGTATTTT
CDR3: CASARGRDTQYF

V: TRBV20-1
J: TRBJ2-5
D: TRBD2
size: NA
DNA: TGCAGTGCTAGAGCCTTAGCGGGGGAAGAGACCCAGTACTTC
CDR3: CSARALAGEETQYF

V: TRBV30
J: TRBJ1-1
D: NA
size: many
DNA: TGTGCCTGGACACCAAGGACACCCAACACTGAAGCTTTCTTT
CDR3: CAWTPRTPNTEAFF

V: TRBV14
J: TRBJ2-1
D: TRBD2
size: NA
DNA: TGTGCCAGCAGCCAAGGGGTTTGGGCGGGAGCTGGTGAGCAGTTCTTC
CDR3: CASSQGVWAGAGEQFF

V: TRBV27
J: TRBJ2-1
D: TRBD2
size: NA
DNA: TGTGCCTCCGGGAGGGCCCCCAATGAGCAGTTCTTC
CDR3: CASGRAPNEQFF

V: TRBV27
J: TRBJ1-5
D: NA
size: NA
DNA: TGTGCCAGCAGTTTGTACGCCTATAGCAATCAGCCCCAGCATTTT
CDR3: CASSLYAYSNQPQHF

V: TRBV6-2/TRBV6-3
J: TRBJ2-7
D: TRBD1
size: once
DNA: TGTGCCAGCAGGCGGCAGGGGGCGTCTCTCGAGCAGTACTTC
CDR3: CASRRQGASLEQYF

V: TRBV5-1
J: TRBJ1-1
D: NA
size: NA
DNA: TGCGCCAGCAGCTCCCCTACTCTAGACAGGAGCACTGAAGCTTTCTTT
CDR3: CASSSPTLDRSTEAFF

V: TRBV6-1
J: TRBJ2-7
D: TRBD2
size: many
DNA: TGTGCCAGCAGTGATAGCGGGAGAACCTACGAGCAGTACTTC
CDR3: CASSDSGRTYEQYF

V: TRBV5-8
J: TRBJ2-2
D: NA
size: NA
DNA: TGTGCCAGCAGCTTAGACACAGGGTTTACCGGGGAGCTGTTTTTT
CDR3: CASSLDTGFTGELFF

V: TRBV5-1
J: TRBJ2-1
D: NA
size: few
DNA: TGCGCCAGCAGCTTGGACGGGGACCCCTCCAATGAGCAGTTCTTC
CDR3: CASSLDGDPSNEQFF